A single TCR beta chain is shown here with its context. Between the trimmed V and J ends, which lost 2 bases and 2 bases, there was a span of 19 bases. This CDR3 is built from 17 residues. Germline CDR1 is MGHRA and CDR2 is YSYEKL. TCR beta CDR3 sequences were amplified from RNA transcripts. An initial round of RT-PCR targeting the TCR CDR3 relied on the HTBI primer set. MiXCR was run by TCRdb on the multiplex PCR reads, yielding one entry per CDR3 protein. The repertoire holds about 840,000 distinct CDR3 sequences, 38% seen once, with around 10% in the top ten. The data were obtained in a study of T cells in Graves' hyperthyroidism and ophthalmopathy.

This chain joins TRBV4-1 and TRBJ2-7, with D possibly TRBD2 on 6 matching bases. Sequences were obtained from blood. The sequence derives from a man aged 18 to 30 with Graves' hyperthyroidism. The CDR3 reads CASSQSVLATKPYEQYF. DNA for the CDR3: TGCGCCAGCAGCCAATCCGTTCTAGCGACTAAGCCCTACGAGCAGTACTTC.